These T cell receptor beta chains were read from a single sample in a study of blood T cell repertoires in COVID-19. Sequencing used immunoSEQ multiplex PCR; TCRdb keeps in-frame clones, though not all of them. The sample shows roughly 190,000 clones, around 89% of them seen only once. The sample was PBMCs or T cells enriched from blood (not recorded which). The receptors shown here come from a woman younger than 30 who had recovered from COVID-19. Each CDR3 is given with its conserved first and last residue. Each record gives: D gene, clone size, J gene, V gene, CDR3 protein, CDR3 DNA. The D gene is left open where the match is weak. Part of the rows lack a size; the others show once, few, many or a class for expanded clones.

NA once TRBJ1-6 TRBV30 CAWRDSPWGGVGNSPLHF TGTGCCTGGAGAGACAGTCCATGGGGAGGTGTGGGTAATTCACCCCTCCACTTT
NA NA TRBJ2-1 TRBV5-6 CASSLDRGGAFF TGTGCCAGCAGCTTGGATAGAGGAGGGGCGTTCTTC
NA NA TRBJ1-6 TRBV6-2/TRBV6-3 CASSFVRNSPLHF TGTGCCAGCAGTTTTGTGAGGAATTCACCCCTCCACTTT
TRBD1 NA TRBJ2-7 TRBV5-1 CASSLRQGSGREQYF TGCGCCAGCAGCTTGAGACAGGGGTCAGGTCGCGAGCAGTACTTC
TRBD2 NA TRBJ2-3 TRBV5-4 CASSPERASGDSDTQYF TGTGCCAGCAGCCCCGAAAGGGCTAGCGGGGATTCAGATACGCAGTATTTT
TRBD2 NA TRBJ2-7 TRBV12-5 CASGLWVAGVSEQYF TGTGCTAGTGGTTTGTGGGTAGCGGGAGTATCCGAGCAGTACTTC
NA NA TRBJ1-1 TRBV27 CATLGGGEAFF TGTGCCACCTTGGGGGGTGGAGAAGCTTTCTTT
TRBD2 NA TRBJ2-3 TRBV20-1 CSASGSSGPSTDTQYF TGCAGTGCTAGTGGGTCTAGCGGCCCTAGCACAGATACGCAGTATTTT
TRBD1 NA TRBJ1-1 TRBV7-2 CASSSRTGGLESTEAFF TGTGCCAGCAGCTCCCGGACAGGGGGACTGGAAAGCACTGAAGCTTTCTTT
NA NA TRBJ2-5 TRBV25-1 CASSEYRIQTQYF TGTGCCAGCAGTGAATATAGAATCCAGACCCAGTACTTC
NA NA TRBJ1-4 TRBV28 CASSTTLGTNEKLFF TGTGCCAGCAGTACCACCCTCGGGACTAATGAAAAACTGTTTTTT
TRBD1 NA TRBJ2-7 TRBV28 CASTPLVGQSYEQYF TGTGCCAGCACCCCCCTTGTGGGACAGTCCTACGAGCAGTACTTC
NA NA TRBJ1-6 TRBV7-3 CASSEAIGGSPLHF TGTGCCAGCAGCGAGGCAATCGGGGGTTCACCCCTCCACTTT
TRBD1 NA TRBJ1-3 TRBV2 CASRQGITGNTIYF TGTGCCAGCAGACAGGGGATCACTGGAAACACCATATATTTT
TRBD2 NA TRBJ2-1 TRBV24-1 CATSDKGTSGSDEQFF TGTGCCACCAGTGACAAGGGGACTAGCGGGTCCGATGAGCAGTTCTTC
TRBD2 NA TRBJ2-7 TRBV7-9 CASSVSGTPSYEQYF TGTGCCAGCAGCGTAAGCGGGACCCCATCCTACGAGCAGTACTTC
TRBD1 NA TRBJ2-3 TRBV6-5 CASSSTGGWSDTQYF TGTGCCAGCAGTTCAACAGGGGGCTGGTCAGATACGCAGTATTTT
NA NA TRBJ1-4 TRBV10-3 CAISEREYEKLFF TGTGCCATCAGTGAGCGGGAGTATGAAAAACTGTTTTTT
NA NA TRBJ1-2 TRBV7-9 CASSLGAGGYTF TGTGCCAGCAGCTTAGGGGCAGGTGGCTACACCTTC
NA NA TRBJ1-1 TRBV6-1 CASSEAGGKGTEAFF TGTGCCAGCAGTGAAGCTGGCGGGAAGGGGACTGAAGCTTTCTTT
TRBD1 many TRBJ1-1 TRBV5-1 CASKSQGENTEAFF TGCGCCAGCAAATCACAGGGGGAAAACACTGAAGCTTTCTTT
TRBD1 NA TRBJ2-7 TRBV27 CASMYRGSYEQYF TGTGCCAGCATGTACAGGGGCTCCTACGAGCAGTACTTC
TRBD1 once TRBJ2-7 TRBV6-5 CASSYGQGDDEQYF TGTGCCAGCAGTTACGGACAGGGAGACGACGAGCAGTACTTC
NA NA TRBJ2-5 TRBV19 CASSGSQETQYF TGTGCCAGTAGTGGCAGCCAAGAGACCCAGTACTTC
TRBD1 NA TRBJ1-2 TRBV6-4 CASTPTGGYYGYTF TGTGCCAGCACTCCGACAGGGGGCTACTATGGCTACACCTTC
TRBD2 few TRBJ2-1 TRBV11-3 CASSQWSTSGYNEQFF TGTGCCAGCAGCCAATGGTCGACTAGCGGGTACAATGAGCAGTTCTTC
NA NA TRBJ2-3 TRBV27 CASSLSTAGSTDTQYF TGTGCCAGCAGTTTATCGACGGCGGGTAGCACAGATACGCAGTATTTT
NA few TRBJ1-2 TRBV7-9 CASTTAGADGYTF TGTGCCAGCACTACTGCTGGGGCAGATGGCTACACCTTC
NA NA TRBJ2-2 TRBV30 CAWSARTGTGELFF TGTGCCTGGAGTGCTCGCACAGGGACCGGGGAGCTGTTTTTT
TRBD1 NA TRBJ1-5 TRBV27 CASSPTGLGQPQHF TGTGCCAGCAGCCCGACAGGGTTGGGTCAGCCCCAGCATTTT